This T cell receptor beta chain was recorded in a study of beta chain features in type 1 diabetes. The CDR3 is 15 residues long. Per germline, CDR1 SGHRS and CDR2 YFSETQ. V was shortened by 0 bases and J by 4 bases, with 10 bases between the two germline ends. This clone came up a few times. Antigen: not known. What was sequenced were expressed TCRB transcripts, since all of the isolated RNA had been reverse transcribed. TCRdb's table, derived via immunoSEQ multiplex PCR, lists solely in-frame clones and lacks some. This table holds about 660,000 clones, more than 13% found once. Study-level points and caveats: In every one of the four CD4+ subsets, TCRB CDR3s were moderately but significantly shorter in Type 1 diabetes patients.

Sequencing used naive CD4+ T cells from blood. The clonotype originates from a man younger than 35 with type 1 diabetes. The chain uses TRBV5-1 and TRBJ2-2; perhaps TRBD1 as D (5 bases). CDR3 nucleotide sequence: TGCGCCAGCAGCTTGGCCGTGCAGGGCACCGGGGAGCTGTTTTTT. Amino acid sequence: CASSLAVQGTGELFF.